The rows below give T cell receptor beta chains drawn from one sample of a study of cytomegalovirus exposure and HLA in healthy donors. Here immunoSEQ multiplex PCR was the method, and the copy in TCRdb shows in-frame clones only, minus some. The profile shows approximately 110,000 clones, approximately 70% of them singletons. Sequencing was carried out using PBMCs. These receptors all stem from a man under 40 in good health and CMV-seropositive. CDR3s include the opening cysteine and the closing phenylalanine or tryptophan. The D gene is left open where the match is weak. Expanded clones are given a class, and other clones once, few, many or no size at all.

V	D	length	size	J	DNA	CDR3
TRBV10-3	NA	11	few	TRBJ1-1	TGTGCCATCAGTGACAGAACTGAAGCTTTCTTT	CAISDRTEAFF
TRBV27	TRBD1	16	NA	TRBJ2-7	TGTGCCAGCGACCTCACCCCGCAGGGGGAGAAGGACGAGCAGTACTTC	CASDLTPQGEKDEQYF
TRBV4-1	NA	17	NA	TRBJ1-5	TGCGCCAGCAGCCAAGATCCCGGCACTATTAGCAATCAGCCCCAGCATTTT	CASSQDPGTISNQPQHF
TRBV11-2	TRBD2	16	NA	TRBJ2-5	TGTGCCAGCAGCTTCGGGACTAGCGGGGGGGCTGAGACCCAGTACTTC	CASSFGTSGGAETQYF
TRBV4-1	NA	13	few	TRBJ2-7	TGCGCCAGCAGCCAATCCGGGGCCTACGAGCAGTACTTC	CASSQSGAYEQYF
TRBV2	NA	14	NA	TRBJ1-2	TGTGCCAGCAAAGACAGATTTTATAACTATGGCTACACCTTC	CASKDRFYNYGYTF
TRBV18	TRBD2	15	NA	TRBJ2-7	TGTGCCAGCTCACCAGGGACTAGCGGGAACTACGAGCAGTACTTC	CASSPGTSGNYEQYF
TRBV12-5	NA	13	NA	TRBJ1-5	TGTGCTAGTGGTTTGCAGGGAGGTGATCCCCAGCATTTT	CASGLQGGDPQHF
TRBV5-1	TRBD1	15	NA	TRBJ1-5	TGCGCCAGCAGCCTTATACCGGGACAGGAGCAGCCCCAGCATTTT	CASSLIPGQEQPQHF
TRBV29-1	NA	11	NA	TRBJ1-2	TGCAGCGTTGGAGGCCGCGATGGCTACACCTTC	CSVGGRDGYTF
TRBV6-5	TRBD1	15	once	TRBJ1-4	TGTGCCAGCAGTAAGACCGGGACAGGGAGAGAAAAACTGTTTTTT	CASSKTGTGREKLFF
TRBV6-5	NA	15	NA	TRBJ1-5	TGTGCCAGCAGTTCTGACAGAAGGAGCAATCAGCCCCAGCATTTT	CASSSDRRSNQPQHF
TRBV6-5	NA	13	NA	TRBJ1-5	TGTGCCAGCGCCCGGGACTCTCATCAGCCCCAGCATTTT	CASARDSHQPQHF
TRBV11-1	NA	15	NA	TRBJ1-4	TGTGCAAGTCAGCGAACTGAGACAACTAATGAAAAACTGTTTTTT	CASQRTETTNEKLFF
TRBV6-1	NA	11	NA	TRBJ2-7	TGTGCCAGCATGTGGCACTACGAGCAGTACTTC	CASMWHYEQYF
TRBV7-9	NA	14	NA	TRBJ2-7	TGTGCCAGCAGCTTGCAGGGGGGATCCTACGAGCAGTACTTC	CASSLQGGSYEQYF
TRBV10-2	NA	13	once	TRBJ2-1	TGCGCCACCTCGGGGGTTTCCTACAATGAGCAGTTCTTC	CATSGVSYNEQFF
TRBV27	NA	14	NA	TRBJ2-3	TGTGCCAGCCCGGAGGGGGGGCCCACAGATACGCAGTATTTT	CASPEGGPTDTQYF
TRBV5-6	NA	14	NA	TRBJ2-3	TGTGCCAGCAGCTTGATAGCGGACACAGATACGCAGTATTTT	CASSLIADTDTQYF
TRBV11-3	NA	11	once	TRBJ2-7	TGTGCCAGCAGCGAGAACCACGAGCAGTACTTC	CASSENHEQYF
TRBV11-2	NA	12	NA	TRBJ1-4	TGTGCCAGCGTCAGGGAAAGAGAAAAACTGTTTTTT	CASVREREKLFF
TRBV7-9	NA	14	NA	TRBJ2-5	TGTGCCAGCATCGAGCACGGGGTCCAAGAGACCCAGTACTTC	CASIEHGVQETQYF
TRBV27	NA	14	NA	TRBJ2-5	TGTGCCAGCAGTTCAATACTAGCCGATGGGACCCAGTACTTC	CASSSILADGTQYF
TRBV19	NA	12	few	TRBJ1-5	TGTGCCAGTAGTGTCCTTACAGGGCCCCAGCATTTT	CASSVLTGPQHF
TRBV5-5	TRBD1	14	NA	TRBJ1-4	TGTGCCAGCAGCTCGGGACAGCCTAATGAAAAACTGTTTTTT	CASSSGQPNEKLFF
TRBV2	TRBD2	12	NA	TRBJ2-3	TGTGCCAGCAGTGATAGCGGGGCCATGCAGTATTTT	CASSDSGAMQYF
TRBV7-2	TRBD2	16	NA	TRBJ2-2	TGTGCCAGCAGCTTAGATGGGACTAGAGGGGCCGGGGAGCTGTTTTTT	CASSLDGTRGAGELFF
TRBV5-1	NA	14	NA	TRBJ1-1	TGCGCCAGCAGCTTGACAGGGAGTGACACTGAAGCTTTCTTT	CASSLTGSDTEAFF
TRBV19	TRBD2	15	NA	TRBJ2-3	TGTGCCAGTAGTCGGGGGGTTAAGGCAAGAGATACGCAGTATTTT	CASSRGVKARDTQYF
TRBV6-5	NA	11	NA	TRBJ2-2	TGTGCCAGCAGTCTCAGAGGGGAGCTGTTTTTT	CASSLRGELFF
TRBV6-6	NA	14	NA	TRBJ2-2	TGTGCCAGCAGTCCAGGGATTAACACCGGGGAGCTGTTTTTT	CASSPGINTGELFF
TRBV7-9	TRBD1	15	few	TRBJ1-1	TGTGCCAGCAGCGGATCGGGACAGGCAGCCACTGAAGCTTTCTTT	CASSGSGQAATEAFF
TRBV7-9	NA	15	NA	TRBJ1-4	TGTGCCAGCAGCGCGGGGGAGGGTGGGCGAGAAAAACTGTTTTTT	CASSAGEGGREKLFF
TRBV4-1	NA	17	NA	TRBJ1-4	TGCGCCAGCAGCAGCCGTGGGGCCCTTGCAACTAATGAAAAACTGTTTTTT	CASSSRGALATNEKLFF
TRBV2	NA	12	few	TRBJ2-3	TGTGCCAGCAGTGAAACTGCAGATACGCAGTATTTT	CASSETADTQYF